These T cell receptor beta chains were read from a single sample in a study of T cell clonotyping in hematopoietic cell transplantation. Assay used: immunoSEQ multiplex PCR; TCRdb lists only in-frame clones, some missing. The table lists about 16,000 clones, 61% of them singletons. Sequenced here: PBMCs, sampled 30 days after allogeneic stem cell transplant. All receptors derive from a male patient aged 50 to 59 who had an allogeneic stem cell transplant from an unrelated donor, so T cells may come from the graft donor. Some clones in this sample may be carry-over from other donors' samples. Both conserved end residues are part of each CDR3. The D gene is left open where the match is weak. Not all rows give a size; the values are once, few, many and, for expanded clones, a class.

size: few
V: TRBV27
J: TRBJ2-1
D: TRBD2
CDR3: CASRGTSANEQFF
DNA: TGTGCCAGTAGGGGGACTAGTGCCAATGAGCAGTTCTTC

size: -
V: TRBV2
J: TRBJ1-5
D: -
CDR3: CASRQGLGPQHF
DNA: TGTGCCAGCAGACAGGGCTTAGGACCCCAGCATTTT

size: few
V: TRBV20-1
J: TRBJ1-2
D: -
CDR3: CSVTGTNGYTF
DNA: TGCAGTGTGACCGGGACAAATGGCTACACCTTC

size: few
V: TRBV27
J: TRBJ2-1
D: TRBD1
CDR3: CASSRRTGTADYEQFF
DNA: TGTGCCAGCAGTCGACGGACAGGGACAGCGGACTATGAGCAGTTCTTC

size: few
V: TRBV7-2
J: TRBJ1-5
D: -
CDR3: CASSDPYRGNQPQHF
DNA: TGTGCCAGCAGCGATCCCTACAGGGGCAATCAGCCCCAGCATTTT

size: -
V: TRBV30
J: TRBJ1-5
D: -
CDR3: CAWSVLGRGQRQPQHF
DNA: TGTGCCTGGAGTGTACTAGGCAGGGGCCAGCGGCAGCCCCAGCATTTT

size: -
V: TRBV29-1
J: TRBJ1-2
D: -
CDR3: CSVVQAGRGYTF
DNA: TGCAGCGTTGTACAGGCGGGAAGGGGCTACACCTTC

size: few
V: TRBV10-3
J: TRBJ2-2
D: -
CDR3: CAISADGANTGELFF
DNA: TGTGCCATCAGTGCCGACGGAGCGAACACCGGGGAGCTGTTTTTT

size: -
V: TRBV6-5
J: TRBJ2-7
D: -
CDR3: CASRPGAGPSYEQYF
DNA: TGTGCCAGCAGGCCGGGGGCCGGCCCCTCCTACGAGCAGTACTTC

size: once
V: TRBV25-1
J: TRBJ1-1
D: -
CDR3: CASSGNPDTEAFF
DNA: TGTGCCAGCAGTGGTAACCCGGACACTGAAGCTTTCTTT

size: few
V: TRBV7-2
J: TRBJ1-6
D: -
CDR3: CASNDLERSNSPLHF
DNA: TGTGCCAGCAACGATCTAGAACGATCGAATTCACCCCTCCACTTT

size: few
V: TRBV5-4
J: TRBJ2-7
D: -
CDR3: CASSQGRTAWWQYF
DNA: TGTGCCAGCAGCCAGGGGAGGACAGCGTGGTGGCAGTACTTC

size: -
V: TRBV6-5
J: TRBJ2-5
D: -
CDR3: CASTMTPWETQYF
DNA: TGTGCCAGCACTATGACCCCCTGGGAGACCCAGTACTTC

size: -
V: TRBV9
J: TRBJ1-2
D: -
CDR3: CASSVGQAVNYGYTF
DNA: TGTGCCAGCAGCGTAGGACAGGCAGTCAACTATGGCTACACCTTC

size: -
V: TRBV29-1
J: TRBJ1-1
D: -
CDR3: CSAQDSLAEAFF
DNA: TGCAGCGCTCAGGACAGCCTGGCTGAAGCTTTCTTT

size: -
V: TRBV7-6
J: TRBJ2-5
D: TRBD1
CDR3: CASSRTGTPQETQYF
DNA: TGTGCCAGCAGCAGGACAGGTACCCCTCAAGAGACCCAGTACTTC

size: -
V: TRBV19
J: TRBJ2-7
D: -
CDR3: CASSIRLTGVYEQYF
DNA: TGTGCCAGTAGTATTAGGCTAACAGGAGTCTACGAGCAGTACTTC

size: -
V: TRBV25-1
J: TRBJ1-6
D: -
CDR3: CASSESSGSNSPLHF
DNA: TGTGCCAGCAGTGAATCATCAGGGAGTAATTCACCCCTCCACTTT

size: -
V: TRBV14
J: TRBJ2-7
D: -
CDR3: CASSQEPSTPTREQYF
DNA: TGTGCCAGCAGCCAAGAACCCTCGACTCCTACTAGGGAGCAGTACTTC

size: -
V: TRBV30
J: TRBJ1-4
D: -
CDR3: CAWTRTAAKLFF
DNA: TGTGCCTGGACTCGGACGGCGGCAAAACTGTTTTTT

size: -
V: TRBV25-1
J: TRBJ2-7
D: -
CDR3: CASSKTVTGEQYF
DNA: TGTGCCAGCAGCAAGACAGTTACGGGCGAGCAGTACTTC

size: -
V: TRBV6-1
J: TRBJ2-7
D: -
CDR3: CASSEKGFSDERYF
DNA: TGTGCCAGCAGTGAAAAGGGCTTCTCCGACGAGCGGTACTTC

size: -
V: TRBV14
J: TRBJ2-1
D: TRBD2
CDR3: CASSLGTSSYNEQFF
DNA: TGTGCCAGCAGCCTCGGGACTAGCAGTTACAATGAGCAGTTCTTC

size: few
V: TRBV2
J: TRBJ2-7
D: -
CDR3: CASSDQGEQYF
DNA: TGTGCCAGCAGTGACCAGGGAGAGCAGTACTTC

size: -
V: TRBV5-1
J: TRBJ1-2
D: -
CDR3: CASSLGGTALANYGYTF
DNA: TGCGCCAGCAGCTTGGGGGGGACCGCTCTAGCTAACTATGGCTACACCTTC

size: few
V: TRBV2
J: TRBJ1-5
D: -
CDR3: CASGGANQPQHF
DNA: TGTGCCAGCGGAGGGGCCAATCAGCCCCAGCATTTT

size: few
V: TRBV6-1
J: TRBJ1-1
D: -
CDR3: CASSEEQGLSAFF
DNA: TGTGCCAGCAGTGAGGAGCAGGGCTTATCGGCTTTCTTT

size: -
V: TRBV30
J: TRBJ2-1
D: -
CDR3: CAWNRGPYNEQFF
DNA: TGTGCCTGGAACCGGGGGCCGTACAATGAGCAGTTCTTC

size: -
V: TRBV6-5
J: TRBJ1-2
D: -
CDR3: CASSLQGIYGYTF
DNA: TGTGCCAGCAGTCTTCAGGGGATCTATGGCTACACCTTC

size: few
V: TRBV6-5
J: TRBJ1-3
D: TRBD1
CDR3: CASSLDREGNTIYF
DNA: TGTGCCAGCAGCCTGGACAGGGAGGGGAACACCATATATTTT

size: -
V: TRBV6-1
J: TRBJ1-5
D: -
CDR3: CASSEDRASNQPQHF
DNA: TGTGCCAGCAGTGAAGACAGGGCCAGCAATCAGCCCCAGCATTTT

size: -
V: TRBV28
J: TRBJ2-3
D: TRBD1
CDR3: CASSFPDRQYTDTQYF
DNA: TGTGCCAGCAGTTTCCCGGACAGGCAATACACAGATACGCAGTATTTT

size: -
V: TRBV5-6
J: TRBJ1-2
D: -
CDR3: CASSPRPEYGYTF
DNA: TGTGCCAGCAGCCCCCGACCGGAATATGGCTACACCTTC

size: -
V: TRBV29-1
J: TRBJ2-2
D: -
CDR3: CSVHTAGTNTGELFF
DNA: TGCAGCGTTCACACGGCAGGGACGAACACCGGGGAGCTGTTTTTT

size: few
V: TRBV6-5
J: TRBJ1-2
D: -
CDR3: CASSYGDYGYTF
DNA: TGTGCCAGCAGTTATGGGGACTATGGCTACACCTTC

size: -
V: TRBV4-1
J: TRBJ2-3
D: -
CDR3: CASSQWSGRDTDTQYF
DNA: TGCGCCAGCAGCCAATGGTCAGGGAGAGACACAGATACGCAGTATTTT

size: few
V: TRBV5-6
J: TRBJ2-5
D: -
CDR3: CASSLFRQETQYF
DNA: TGTGCCAGCAGCTTGTTTAGGCAAGAGACCCAGTACTTC

size: once
V: TRBV30
J: TRBJ1-1
D: -
CDR3: CAWIPPGRLNTEAFF
DNA: TGTGCCTGGATCCCGCCGGGGAGGCTTAACACTGAAGCTTTCTTT

size: -
V: TRBV30
J: TRBJ2-2
D: TRBD2
CDR3: CAWNPGLAGGYGELFF
DNA: TGTGCCTGGAATCCGGGACTAGCGGGAGGATACGGGGAGCTGTTTTTT

size: -
V: TRBV5-6
J: TRBJ2-3
D: -
CDR3: CASSWGVGVTDTQYF
DNA: TGTGCCAGCAGCTGGGGTGTGGGGGTCACAGATACGCAGTATTTT

size: -
V: TRBV6-5
J: TRBJ2-1
D: -
CDR3: CASSPQGYSYNEQFF
DNA: TGTGCCAGCAGCCCTCAGGGGTACTCCTACAATGAGCAGTTCTTC

size: -
V: TRBV30
J: TRBJ2-2
D: -
CDR3: CAGGGGGGELFF
DNA: TGTGCGGGGGGAGGCGGAGGCGGGGAGCTGTTTTTT

size: -
V: TRBV5-6
J: TRBJ2-1
D: -
CDR3: CASSSLGPLRNEQFF
DNA: TGTGCCAGCAGCTCCTTGGGGCCCCTTAGAAATGAGCAGTTCTTC

size: -
V: TRBV7-2
J: TRBJ2-7
D: TRBD2
CDR3: CASSLQVGLAAYEQYF
DNA: TGTGCCAGCAGCTTACAGGTCGGACTAGCGGCCTACGAGCAGTACTTC

size: once
V: TRBV4-1
J: TRBJ2-5
D: -
CDR3: CASSQELARRETQYF
DNA: TGCGCCAGCAGCCAAGAGCTAGCGAGGAGGGAGACCCAGTACTTC

size: -
V: TRBV7-2
J: TRBJ2-5
D: -
CDR3: CASSLARYQETQYF
DNA: TGTGCCAGCAGCTTAGCTCGGTACCAAGAGACCCAGTACTTC